This TCR beta chain was documented in a study of blood T cell repertoires in COVID-19 (dated by TCRdb to the early 2020s). A note on the overall study: Samples from collaborators originated in the United States, Italy and Spain and spanned both the acute and convalescent phases of COVID-19. The material from the prospective study consisted of cDNA or gDNA derived from T cells, B-cell-depleted T cells, or PBMCs. Deeply sampled blood TCRbeta repertoires from subjects exposed to, actively infected with, or recovered from COVID-19 were included in the dataset. A freely available public database, intended as a resource for researchers studying the immune response to SARS-CoV-2, is where the repertoires were released. The samples were drawn from the first 160 participants of the ongoing ImmuneRACE study and from 1,254 subjects provided by 6 global collaborators. Nearly every sample came with metadata listing a de-identified subject ID, COVID-19 status, age in years and sex. HLA class I and class II types, where available, came from metadata supplied by the sample provider rather than from assay-based typing.

A word on this clone: Its target antigen remains unknown. Base qualities are not at hand, and no much larger clone is one base apart.

The immunoSEQ Assay, a bias-controlled multiplex PCR, was used to amplify TCRbeta CDR3 regions from genomic DNA. The authors processed their data as follows. The number of nucleated cells in each sample was estimated by amplification of reference gene primers within the assay. To quantify the absolute abundance of each unique TCRbeta CDR3 rearrangement, sequence reads were collapsed and filtered. Productive Simpson clonality was computed per sample as the square root of Simpson's diversity index over productive rearrangements. The immuneACCESS repertoire file appears here via TCRdb, limited to in-frame rearrangements. These files lack a portion of the clones; in checked studies, under half of the deficit traces to unresolved V genes, and the cause of the others is not known. V, J and clone size derive from that table, while D and trimming were established from the DNA sequence. For this sample there are hundreds of thousands of clones; over 70% appear just once. About 6% of the sample is held by the ten biggest clonotypes.

One collaborating source in Seattle enrolled patients during active infection and followed them longitudinally through the course of disease. Collaborating institutions collected whole blood in K2EDTA tubes following their own protocols. For TCRbeta analysis, collaborators shipped samples in one of three forms: frozen whole blood, isolated PBMCs, or DNA extracted from either of those sample types. V was cut back by 0 bases and J by 5 bases, leaving a gap of 6 bases between them. The CDR3 holds 14 amino acids from the cysteine to the phenylalanine. CDR3 DNA is the only sequence kept; it has 42 bases, read in frame from the first base. CDR1 and CDR2, per the germline V gene, are SGHDT and YYEEEE. The full study reports these points: Clinical and demographic metadata were provided uncurated, with the amount varying by source and participant.

The rearranged segments are TRBV5-6 and TRBJ1-6; the D gene lacks a confident call. Sequenced input: peripheral blood. This sequence was found in a woman in her fifties or sixties with COVID-19, enrolled during active disease. This receptor has the CDR3 CASSLGRDNSPLHF. The DNA sequence is as follows: TGTGCCAGCAGCTTGGGCCGGGATAATTCACCCCTCCACTTT.